The sequence of this T cell receptor beta chain was determined in a study of T cell repertoires in cytomegalovirus infection. Germline V gives CDR1 DFQATT, CDR2 SNEGSKA (reference sequence). V lost 0 bases, J lost 1 base, and 5 bases stayed unmatched. This CDR3 is built from 15 residues. TCRdb reprocessed the reads via MiXCR and lists one record per CDR3 protein. The data hold roughly 250,000 distinct CDR3 sequences, with roughly 22% observed a single time. The sequencing input was CD8+ T cells from PBMCs. This TCR derives from a human donor in good health (CMV status not recorded). Some clones in this sample may be carry-over from other donors' samples. The gene calls are TRBV20-1 and TRBJ2-5, with 7 bases aligning to TRBD1. For the CDR3, the DNA is TGCAGTGCTAGAGATTACAGGGGACCCCAAGAGACCCAGTACTTC. Residues: CSARDYRGPQETQYF.